A selection of T cell receptor beta chains follows, all from one sample in a study of T cell repertoires in cytomegalovirus infection. TCRdb processed the reads anew with MiXCR; each CDR3 protein has one entry. The sample lists about 310,000 distinct CDR3 sequences, roughly a sixth occurring once. Material for sequencing was PBMCs. The receptors derive from a human donor in good health (CMV status not recorded). Some clones in this sample may be carry-over from other donors' samples. Both conserved end residues are part of each CDR3. Clone sizes are given selectively: once, few, many, or a class where the clone is expanded.

CDR3: CASSSYIRVGEKLFF
J: TRBJ1-4
V: TRBV7-2
length: 15
size: .

CDR3: CASSRDRGLEETQYF
J: TRBJ2-5
V: TRBV7-2
length: 15
size: .

CDR3: CASSPPSADTQYF
J: TRBJ2-3
V: TRBV7-2
length: 13
size: many

CDR3: CASKLTGNTEAFF
J: TRBJ1-1
V: TRBV5-1
length: 13
size: .

CDR3: CASSLDGYSSYEQYF
J: TRBJ2-7
V: TRBV7-2
length: 15
size: many

CDR3: CASSLDGTLNEQFF
J: TRBJ2-1
V: TRBV7-2
length: 14
size: many

CDR3: CASSQDRISQVPQQFF
J: TRBJ2-1
V: TRBV3-1
length: 16
size: .

CDR3: CASSSTGYEAFF
J: TRBJ1-1
V: TRBV7-2
length: 12
size: .

CDR3: CASSYSWTSSYEQYF
J: TRBJ2-7
V: TRBV6-5
length: 15
size: .

CDR3: CASSIDGIPYEQYF
J: TRBJ2-7
V: TRBV19
length: 14
size: .

CDR3: CASSLTGSGANVLTF
J: TRBJ2-6
V: TRBV5-1
length: 15
size: .

CDR3: CASSRRTDNYGYTF
J: TRBJ1-2
V: TRBV7-8
length: 14
size: many

CDR3: CASSSPDTGGNEQFF
J: TRBJ2-1
V: TRBV28
length: 15
size: few

CDR3: CASSPDTWGIEAFF
J: TRBJ1-1
V: TRBV6-6
length: 14
size: .

CDR3: CASSYRQGAHKHNEQFF
J: TRBJ2-1
V: TRBV28
length: 17
size: .

CDR3: CASSFVASGFGRANEKLFF
J: TRBJ1-4
V: TRBV7-6
length: 19
size: .

CDR3: CASTKDRGSYEQYF
J: TRBJ2-7
V: TRBV7-2
length: 14
size: .

CDR3: CASRGTANTGELFF
J: TRBJ2-2
V: TRBV27
length: 14
size: many

CDR3: CASSVRQSSYNSPLHF
J: TRBJ1-6
V: TRBV2
length: 16
size: .

CDR3: CASSLGTWGEQYF
J: TRBJ2-7
V: TRBV28
length: 13
size: many

CDR3: CASSFQGPSYEQYF
J: TRBJ2-7
V: TRBV7-9
length: 14
size: many

CDR3: CASSLTGFFYNEQFF
J: TRBJ2-1
V: TRBV7-8
length: 15
size: .

CDR3: CASKVAGVLNEQFF
J: TRBJ2-1
V: TRBV7-9
length: 14
size: many

CDR3: CASSQLGQNNSPLHF
J: TRBJ1-6
V: TRBV4-2
length: 15
size: few

CDR3: CASSYTRDMPVPLHF
J: TRBJ1-6
V: TRBV6-5
length: 15
size: .

CDR3: CASRLNQGTKHYEQYF
J: TRBJ2-7
V: TRBV4-1
length: 16
size: .

CDR3: CASSRLGDTQYF
J: TRBJ2-3
V: TRBV11-2
length: 12
size: many

CDR3: CASSPDWTGRGYTF
J: TRBJ1-2
V: TRBV12-3/TRBV12-4
length: 14
size: few

CDR3: CSVEGTGISGANVLTF
J: TRBJ2-6
V: TRBV29-1
length: 16
size: .

CDR3: CASSQVGQASTDTQYF
J: TRBJ2-3
V: TRBV4-1
length: 16
size: few

CDR3: CASRPGQSRGEQYF
J: TRBJ2-7
V: TRBV28
length: 14
size: few